Presented here are 14 T cell receptor beta chains from one specimen sequenced in a study of T cells after yellow fever vaccination. TCRdb re-called the 5' RACE reads with MiXCR, one entry per CDR3 protein. The sample records a few hundred thousand distinct CDR3 sequences, less than 9% being singletons. Sequences were derived from CD4+ T cells sorted from PBMCs, sampled 15 days after the yellow fever booster vaccination. Receptors originate from a man aged 25 to 40 who received the YFV17D yellow fever vaccine.

This clonotype was seen ten or more times. This rearrangement joins TRBV20-1 to TRBJ2-7, with D unclear. The CDR3 is 12 amino acids. The V end lost 8 bases, the J end lost 2 bases, and 13 bases lay between the germline ends. Germline V gene lookup returns CDR1 DFQATT and CDR2 SNEGSKA (reference sequence). CDR3 sequence (DNA): TGCAGTTCCTCGGGCCTGACCTACGAGCAGTACTTC. Amino acid sequence: CSSSGLTYEQYF.

As to this clonotype: An end of the junction differs from the germline gene, which may be a read error. V usage is TRBV7-2 and J usage is TRBJ2-7, with 7 nucleotides matching TRBD2. Germline CDR1 reads SGHTA; CDR2 reads FQGNSA. This CDR3 comprises 15 residues. CDR3: CGSSSEGLSSYEQYF. The DNA for the CDR3 is TGTGGCAGCAGCTCCGAGGGACTATCATCCTACGAGCAGTACTTC. The variable domain in full, with the rest retrieved from reference TRBV7-2 and TRBJ2-7, is GAGVSQSPSNKVTEKGKDVELRCDPISGHTALYWYRQSLGQGLEFLIYFQGNSAPDKSGLPSDRFSAERTGGSVSTLTIQRTQQEDSAVYLCGSSSEGLSSYEQYFGPGTRLTVT.

The chain employs TRBV5-1 and TRBJ2-2, with D unresolved. The CDR3 consists of 13 residues. V lost 6 bases and J lost 1, with 7 bases in between. CDR1 SGHRS and CDR2 YFSETQ come from the germline V gene. The CDR3 sequence: CASKGGNTGELFF. Written as DNA, the CDR3 is TGCGCCAGCAAAGGCGGGAACACCGGGGAGCTGTTTTTT.

This clonotype has only a few counts. V usage is TRBV30 and J usage is TRBJ2-5; 7 nucleotides line up with TRBD2. CDR3 size: 14 residues. Germline V lookup: CDR1 GTSNPN, CDR2 SVGIG (reference sequence). CDR3 region: CSLEMAGVGETQYF. The CDR3 nucleotides are TGTTCTCTGGAGATGGCGGGAGTGGGGGAGACCCAGTACTTC. Together with reference TRBV30 and TRBJ2-5, the CDR3 gives the full variable domain: SQTIHQWPATLVQPVGSPLSLECTVEGTSNPNLYWYRQAAGRGLQLLFYSVGIGQISSEVPQNLSASRPQDRQFILSSKKLLLSDSGFYLCSLEMAGVGETQYFGPGTRLLVL.

This clonotype was counted a few times. V is TRBV1 and J is TRBJ2-7; TRBD2, as called in the table, went unchecked against the DNA. TRBV1 is a listed pseudogene. The CDR3 is 17 residues long. CDR3 in amino acids: CTSSQIFFAGVSYEQYF. The CDR3 coding sequence is TGCACCAGCAGCCAGATTTTTTTTGCGGGAGTATCCTACGAGCAGTACTTC.

This clonotype was counted many times. The V call is TRBV28, the J call TRBJ2-3, with 8 nucleotides matching TRBD1. V trimming: 5 bases; J trimming: 3 bases; junction bases outside the gene matches: 7. Germline V gene data show CDR1 as MDHEN and CDR2 as SYDVKM. The CDR3 sequence is 15 residues long. The CDR3 is CASSLRTGRTDTQYF. CDR3 DNA sequence: TGTGCCAGCAGTCTGCGGACAGGGAGAACAGATACGCAGTATTTT.

This clonotype was observed a few times. The chain couples TRBV28 to TRBJ2-3; D perhaps matches TRBD2 (5 bases). The germline V and J ends were trimmed by 5 bases and 4 bases, with 16 bases remaining between them. The length of the CDR3 is 15 residues. Germline CDR1 MDHEN, CDR2 SYDVKM. CDR3 nucleotides: TGTGCCAGCAGTCGGACTGCTTTGGGCTCAGATACGCAGTATTTT. This translates into CASSRTALGSDTQYF.

This clonotype was counted ten times or more. This chain connects TRBV20-1 to TRBJ2-4; 9 bases agree with TRBD1. V was clipped by 5 bases and J by 0 bases; unmatched bases: 2. CDR1 and CDR2 from the germline V gene are DFQATT and SNEGSKA (reference sequence). This CDR3 contains 14 residues. The CDR3 loop reads CSAGTGQAKNIQYF. The CDR3 DNA sequence: TGCAGTGCTGGGACAGGGCAAGCCAAAAACATTCAGTACTTC.

In its sample, this clonotype was seen many times. V usage is TRBV3-1 and J usage is TRBJ2-4, with D unresolved. The CDR3 covers 15 residues. Looked up from germline, CDR1 is LGHDT and CDR2 is YNNKEL (reference sequence). The ends were cut back, 7 bases at V and 2 bases at J, with 15 bases in the middle. CDR3 region: CASTPAMGSKNIQYF. The CDR3 DNA sequence: TGTGCCAGCACCCCGGCGATGGGATCCAAAAACATTCAGTACTTC.

This clonotype was observed a few times. The chain has TRBV20-1 and TRBJ2-6; tentatively, D is TRBD1 (6 bases). CDR1 is DFQATT, CDR2 SNEGSKA, per germline (reference sequence). This CDR3 region has 14 residues. Between the trimmed V and J ends, which lost 3 bases and 4 bases, there was a span of 10 bases. DNA of the CDR3: TGCAGTGCTAGTTCAGGGGACGGGGCCAACGTCCTGACTTTC. Its translation is CSASSGDGANVLTF.

This clonotype was counted many times. The chain combines TRBV5-6 with TRBJ1-1; a weak D match, TRBD1 (6 bases). Trimming shortened V by 5 bases and J by 5 bases, and 16 bases separated the two germline ends. CDR1 SGHDT and CDR2 YYEEEE come from the germline V gene. This CDR3 is built from 14 residues. CDR3 in DNA: TGTGCCAGCAGGCGGTCAGGGGTGGAAACTGAAGCTTTCTTT. Translating gives CASRRSGVETEAFF.

The table lists this clonotype with a few counts. The J gene is TRBJ2-1, the V gene TRBV28, with D unclear. The germline V and J ends were trimmed by 5 bases and 8 bases, with 13 bases remaining between them. Germline V gene lookup returns CDR1 MDHEN and CDR2 SYDVKM. There are 13 residues in the CDR3. As DNA, the CDR3 is TGTGCCAGCAGTCCGGCCCCTTGGGATGAGCAGTTCTTC. Protein: CASSPAPWDEQFF.

This clonotype was detected ten times or more. CDR3 sequence: CATRAGGGDTGELFF. In DNA form, the CDR3 reads TGTGCCACCCGAGCGGGAGGGGGGGACACCGGGGAGCTGTTTTTT. J is TRBJ2-2 and V is TRBV19; TRBD2 matches at 10 bases. CDR1 and CDR2 from the germline V gene are LNHDA and SQIVND (reference sequence). There are 15 residues in the CDR3. The trim removed 10 bases at V and 3 bases at J, leaving 8 bases unmatched.

V and J are TRBV5-1 and TRBJ2-5, with TRBD2 identical over 7 bases. CDR3 length equals 15 residues. Trimming at V came to 0 bases and at J to 1 base, leaving 3 bases not matched to a gene. The germline CDR1 and CDR2 sequences are SGHRS and YFSETQ. The CDR3 is CASSLGTRPQETQYF. The CDR3 nucleotides are TGCGCCAGCAGCTTGGGGACTAGGCCCCAAGAGACCCAGTACTTC.